The rows below give T cell receptor beta chains drawn from one sample of a study of blood T cell repertoires in COVID-19. TCRdb's table, derived via immunoSEQ multiplex PCR, lists solely in-frame clones and lacks some. The sample includes 59,000 or so clones, about 73% of them seen just once. The source material was peripheral blood. The receptors come from a woman between 50 and 59 years old with active or convalescent COVID-19. Each CDR3 is given with its conserved first and last residue. A D gene is named only where the DNA matches it firmly. Size values are once, few and many counts, or a class for expanded clones, and some rows have none.

TRBJ2-1 | TRBD2 | NA | TRBV5-4 | CASGLGLAGLNEQFF | TGTGCCAGCGGCCTCGGACTAGCGGGGCTCAATGAGCAGTTCTTC
TRBJ1-5 | NA | NA | TRBV4-1 | CASSLSPGSSNQPQHF | TGCGCCAGCAGCTTGAGCCCAGGGTCTAGCAATCAGCCCCAGCATTTT
TRBJ1-4 | NA | NA | TRBV5-1 | CASSAQVEDEKLFF | TGCGCCAGCAGCGCTCAAGTGGAGGATGAAAAACTGTTTTTT
TRBJ2-3 | NA | NA | TRBV25-1 | CASSESAGVRDTQYF | TGTGCCAGCAGTGAATCGGCAGGGGTGAGAGATACGCAGTATTTT
TRBJ1-5 | NA | NA | TRBV28 | CASRGGGGAQPQHF | TGTGCCAGCAGGGGAGGAGGGGGGGCTCAGCCCCAGCATTTT
TRBJ1-1 | NA | NA | TRBV19 | CASNLPAGRMNTEAFF | TGTGCCAGTAATCTTCCGGCAGGTCGAATGAACACTGAAGCTTTCTTT
TRBJ2-7 | NA | NA | TRBV4-1 | CASSQVRGMAYEQYF | TGCGCCAGCAGCCAAGTCAGGGGAATGGCGTACGAGCAGTACTTC
TRBJ2-7 | NA | NA | TRBV29-1 | CSARGTGYEQYF | TGCAGCGCAAGGGGGACCGGCTACGAGCAGTACTTC
TRBJ2-1 | TRBD1 | NA | TRBV5-4 | CASSPEGGTNEQFF | TGTGCCAGCAGCCCGGAAGGGGGCACCAATGAGCAGTTCTTC
TRBJ2-1 | TRBD2 | NA | TRBV5-4 | CASSLGTSGILDEQFF | TGTGCCAGCAGCTTGGGGACTAGCGGGATATTGGATGAGCAGTTCTTC
TRBJ1-4 | NA | few | TRBV14 | CASSQDSRDFNEKLFF | TGTGCCAGCAGCCAAGATTCGAGAGACTTTAATGAAAAACTGTTTTTT
TRBJ1-1 | NA | NA | TRBV19 | CASSLVGGLNTEAFF | TGTGCCAGTAGTCTAGTCGGGGGGCTGAACACTGAAGCTTTCTTT
TRBJ1-6 | NA | NA | TRBV6-1 | CASSEAGSTSPLHF | TGTGCCAGCAGTGAAGCTGGGAGTACTTCACCCCTCCACTTT
TRBJ2-7 | NA | NA | TRBV27 | CASSLTLDSSYEQYF | TGTGCCAGCAGTTTAACCTTGGACAGCTCCTACGAGCAGTACTTC
TRBJ2-3 | TRBD2 | NA | TRBV5-1 | CASSLGNSGDTDTQYF | TGCGCCAGCAGCTTAGGAAATAGCGGGGACACAGATACGCAGTATTTT
TRBJ2-3 | NA | few | TRBV24-1 | CATRDSTDTQYF | TGTGCCACCCGGGATAGCACAGATACGCAGTATTTT
TRBJ2-1 | NA | NA | TRBV2 | CASSPGSLNEQFF | TGTGCCAGCAGTCCCGGGAGCCTCAATGAGCAGTTCTTC
TRBJ2-5 | NA | once | TRBV18 | CASQKRVIRGQETQYF | TGTGCCAGCCAGAAGAGGGTCATCAGGGGCCAAGAGACCCAGTACTTC
TRBJ2-7 | TRBD2 | NA | TRBV6-5 | CASSYGLAGSSEQYF | TGTGCCAGCAGTTACGGGTTAGCGGGGTCTAGCGAGCAGTACTTC
TRBJ2-5 | TRBD2 | NA | TRBV29-1 | CSVDGGGKKTQYF | TGCAGCGTTGACGGGGGGGGTAAAAAGACCCAGTACTTC
TRBJ2-2 | NA | NA | TRBV7-9 | CASSVGTALGPGELFF | TGTGCCAGCAGCGTTGGAACGGCCCTGGGCCCCGGGGAGCTGTTTTTT
TRBJ1-2 | NA | few | TRBV12-3/TRBV12-4 | CASSYDRLSGYTF | TGTGCCAGCAGCTACGACAGGTTGAGTGGCTACACCTTC
TRBJ2-1 | TRBD1 | NA | TRBV19 | CATKGGTGSYNEQFF | TGTGCCACAAAGGGGGGGACAGGGTCCTACAATGAGCAGTTCTTC
TRBJ2-7 | TRBD1 | NA | TRBV6-5 | CATQPPGTGRYEQYF | TGTGCCACCCAGCCCCCGGGGACAGGGAGGTACGAGCAGTACTTC
TRBJ2-2 | NA | NA | TRBV30 | CAWSSVSTNTGELFF | TGTGCCTGGAGTTCTGTTTCTACGAACACCGGGGAGCTGTTTTTT
TRBJ1-6 | NA | few | TRBV7-9 | CASSPPGNSPLHF | TGTGCCAGCAGCCCCCCGGGGAATTCACCCCTCCACTTT
TRBJ1-6 | NA | NA | TRBV27 | CASSLFGSSYNSPLHF | TGTGCCAGCAGTTTATTTGGGAGCTCCTATAATTCACCCCTCCACTTT
TRBJ2-1 | TRBD1 | NA | TRBV7-6 | CASSGGQGVYNEQFF | TGTGCCAGCAGCGGAGGACAGGGGGTATACAATGAGCAGTTCTTC